This T cell receptor beta chain is from a study of blood T cell repertoires in COVID-19. The repertoire was sequenced with immunoSEQ multiplex PCR; TCRdb's copy has only in-frame clones and lacks some. Altogether hundreds of thousands of clones are present, about 90% being singletons, with the ten largest covering 10%. The CDR3 totals 13 residues. Germline V CDR1 and CDR2: LNHDA, SQIVND (reference sequence). The V end was cut by 3 bases, the J end by 7 bases, with 13 bases between. The TCR originated in a woman aged 70-85 years with COVID-19, enrolled during active disease. Material: peripheral blood. The genes are TRBV19 and TRBJ2-7, with a tentative D call TRBD2 (6 bases). DNA of the CDR3: TGTGCCAGTAGTATGGAGGGCCTACGGGAGCAGTACTTC. Its translation: CASSMEGLREQYF. Full variable domain (rest looked up from reference TRBV19 and TRBJ2-7): DGGITQSPKYLFRKEGQNVTLSCEQNLNHDAMYWYRQDPGQGLRLIYYSQIVNDFQKGDIAEGYSVSREKKESFPLTVTSAQKNPTAFYLCASSMEGLREQYFGPGTRLTVT.